Listed here are 25 T cell receptor beta chains from one sample, sequenced in a study of T cells in Graves' hyperthyroidism and ophthalmopathy. RNA transcripts were the template for amplifying TCR beta CDR3 regions. The HTBI primer set served for first-round RT-PCR of the TCR CDR3. TCRdb independently ran MiXCR on the multiplex PCR reads; one entry per CDR3 protein. The sample yields 650,000 to 700,000 distinct CDR3 sequences, roughly 17% seen once. The sequenced sample was blood. The source of these receptors is a man aged 45-65 years with Graves' hyperthyroidism.

The rearrangement uses TRBV5-1 and TRBJ2-7; the D call may be TRBD1 or TRBD2 (5 bases each). The CDR3 spans 14 residues. CDR1 SGHRS and CDR2 YFSETQ come from the germline V gene. V lost 2 bases and J lost 7, with 16 bases in between. The CDR3 spells CASSFGGTITEQYF. The CDR3 DNA sequence: TGCGCCAGCAGCTTTGGTGGGACCATCACTGAGCAGTACTTC.

This clonotype showed up many times. The chain combines TRBV29-1 with TRBJ2-2; D gene ambiguous. V lost 4 bases, J lost 1 base, and 4 bases lay in between. The CDR3 is 12 residues long. The germline CDR1 and CDR2 sequences are SQVTM and ANQGSEA. CDR3 loop: CSVVGNTGELFF. DNA of the CDR3: TGCAGCGTTGTCGGGAACACCGGGGAGCTGTTTTTT.

This clonotype has more than one count but fewer than ten. The rearrangement uses TRBV20-1 and TRBJ2-5; 11 bases are shared with TRBD2. Germline CDR1 is DFQATT and CDR2 is SNEGSKA (reference sequence). The CDR3 has 17 residues. Losses at the gene ends were 0 bases for V and 5 bases for J; bases not matched to a gene: 11. The CDR3 bases are TGCAGTGCTAGAGATCTCAGACTAGCGGGATATTCGGAGACCCAGTACTTC. The encoded protein is CSARDLRLAGYSETQYF.

This clonotype was recorded many times. The rearrangement links TRBV28 to TRBJ1-1; D possibly corresponds to TRBD1 (5 bases). The germline V gene has CDR1 MDHEN and CDR2 SYDVKM. This CDR3 is built from 15 residues. Between the trimmed V and J ends, which lost 3 bases and 0 bases, there was a span of 11 bases. The DNA for the CDR3 is TGTGCCAGCAGTTTTGGTCCAGGGATGAACACTGAAGCTTTCTTT. Its protein product is CASSFGPGMNTEAFF. Combining the CDR3 with reference TRBV28 and TRBJ1-1 gives the whole variable domain DVKVTQSSRYLVKRTGEKVFLECVQDMDHENMFWYRQDPGLGLRLIYFSYDVKMKEKGDIPEGYSVSREKKERFSLILESASTNQTSMYLCASSFGPGMNTEAFFGQGTRLTVV.

The table lists this clonotype with many counts. V usage is TRBV2 and J usage is TRBJ2-1; D gene uncertain. This CDR3 is 12 amino acids long. The V gene lost 5 bases and the J gene lost 4 bases, with 6 bases spanning the gap. Germline loops: CDR1 SNHLY, CDR2 FYNNEI. The CDR3 sequence is CASSYTYNEQFF. As DNA, the CDR3 is TGTGCCAGCAGTTACACATACAATGAGCAGTTCTTC. The whole variable domain, remainder taken from reference TRBV2 and TRBJ2-1, is EPEVTQTPSHQVTQMGQEVILRCVPISNHLYFYWYRQILGQKVEFLVSFYNNEISEKSEIFDDQFSVERPDGSNFTLKIRSTKLEDSAMYFCASSYTYNEQFFGPGTRLTVL.

CDR3 amino acids: CASSQDSSGGTEAFF. CDR3 bases: TGCGCCAGCAGCCAAGATTCCTCGGGGGGGACTGAAGCTTTCTTT. The rearrangement uses TRBV4-3 and TRBJ1-1; possibly TRBD1 for D (5 bases). The CDR3 covers 15 residues. V lost 0 bases, J lost 5 bases, and 13 bases lay in between. The germline V gene has CDR1 LGHNA and CDR2 YSLEER.

This clonotype was detected many times. The V gene is TRBV12-3 or TRBV12-4, the J gene TRBJ2-1; 10 nucleotides agree with TRBD2. The junction had 12 bases not matched to a gene; V was cut back by 3 bases and J by 7 bases. The CDR3 has 17 amino acids. CDR3 sequence: CASSFVSSGRVWNEQFF. CDR3 coding DNA: TGTGCCAGCAGTTTTGTTTCTAGCGGGAGAGTTTGGAATGAGCAGTTCTTC.

This clonotype was recorded at least ten times. The V and J genes are TRBV3-1 and TRBJ2-7, with 8 positions matching TRBD2. Germline V gives CDR1 LGHDT, CDR2 YNNKEL (reference sequence). The CDR3 is 16 amino acids. J lost 3 bases, V lost 0 bases, and 7 bases had no gene match. CDR3 nucleotides: TGTGCCAGCAGCCAAGAGGGAACTAGCGGCTACTACGAGCAGTACTTC. Protein sequence: CASSQEGTSGYYEQYF.

This clonotype has just a few counts. The chain combines TRBV5-1 with TRBJ1-6; D is unclear. Germline loops: CDR1 SGHRS, CDR2 YFSETQ. The CDR3 is 14 amino acids. V lost 0 bases, J lost 10 bases, and 11 bases lay in between. The CDR3 nucleotides are TGCGCCAGCAGCTTGGGGGTGATTGGGTCACCCCTCCACTTT. Amino acid sequence: CASSLGVIGSPLHF.

This clonotype was seen ten or more times. The genes are TRBV6-2 or TRBV6-3 and TRBJ2-5; 9 bases fit TRBD2. Per germline, CDR1 MNHEY and CDR2 SVGEGT. The junction had 8 bases not matched to a gene; V was cut back by 5 bases and J by 4 bases. This CDR3 is 15 amino acids long. CDR3 sequence reads: CASSPWTSEGETQYF. For the CDR3, the DNA is TGTGCCAGCAGTCCTTGGACTAGCGAAGGAGAGACCCAGTACTTC.

In its sample, this clonotype was seen a few times. For the CDR3, the DNA is TGCAGTGCTAGAGTACTAGCGGGCACAGATACGCAGTATTTT. Residues: CSARVLAGTDTQYF. The chain has TRBV20-1 and TRBJ2-3; 8 nucleotides match TRBD2. The CDR3 has 14 amino acids. The V and J ends lost 1 base and 1 base, in that order; junction bases with no gene match: 1. Germline loops: CDR1 DFQATT, CDR2 SNEGSKA (reference sequence).

The chain couples TRBV28 to TRBJ2-1, with 7 bases that match TRBD1. Germline V gene lookup returns CDR1 MDHEN and CDR2 SYDVKM. This CDR3 spans 14 amino acids. The trim removed 10 bases at V and 7 bases at J, leaving 13 bases unmatched. In DNA form, the CDR3 reads TGTGCCACCGCCATTTCGGACAGGCTAAATGAGCAGTTCTTC. It specifies CATAISDRLNEQFF.

This clonotype was seen only a few times. This rearrangement joins TRBV20-1 to TRBJ1-2, with TRBD1 as a possible D gene (6 bases). In germline, CDR1 is DFQATT, CDR2 SNEGSKA (reference sequence). The CDR3 has 14 residues. The V and J ends lost 1 base and 0 bases respectively, with 9 bases between them. The CDR3 loop reads CSARAGGSNYGYTF. CDR3 nucleotide sequence: TGCAGTGCTAGAGCCGGGGGCTCTAACTATGGCTACACCTTC.

The table lists this clonotype with many counts. This chain connects TRBV20-1 to TRBJ2-3; 13 nucleotides align to TRBD2. CDR1 and CDR2 (germline): DFQATT, SNEGSKA (reference sequence). The CDR3 consists of 16 residues. After removal of 2 bases from V and 2 bases from J, the junction contained 4 bases not matched to a gene. CDR3 residues: CSARPTSGRVTDTQYF. The CDR3 DNA follows: TGCAGTGCTAGACCAACTAGCGGGAGGGTCACAGATACGCAGTATTTT.

The sample holds many counts of this clonotype. V gene TRBV3-1 combines with J gene TRBJ1-1; 8 nucleotides align to TRBD1. The CDR3 extends over 15 amino acids. CDR1 and CDR2 (germline): LGHDT, YNNKEL (reference sequence). With 3 bases clipped from V and 4 bases from J, the junction kept 7 bases outside the gene matches. The CDR3 reads CASSQGRQGSTEAFF. DNA of the CDR3: TGTGCCAGCAGCCAGGGCAGACAGGGGAGCACTGAAGCTTTCTTT. Together with reference TRBV3-1 and TRBJ1-1, the CDR3 gives the full variable domain: DTAVSQTPKYLVTQMGNDKSIKCEQNLGHDTMYWYKQDSKKFLKIMFSYNNKELIINETVPNRFSPKSPDKAHLNLHINSLELGDSAVYFCASSQGRQGSTEAFFGQGTRLTVV.

This clonotype was found a few times. The chain recombines TRBV14 with TRBJ2-1; tentatively, D is TRBD2 (5 bases). Germline-derived CDR1 and CDR2 are SGHDN and FVKESK. The CDR3 is made up of 17 amino acids. With 4 bases removed from V and 2 bases from J, the gap between germline ends came to 18 bases. CDR3 nucleotides: TGTGCCAGCAGCCTCCCCTCTGGCGGGTGGACCTACAATGAGCAGTTCTTC. This sequence encodes CASSLPSGGWTYNEQFF.

This clonotype was picked up many times. This chain joins TRBV24-1 and TRBJ2-2; TRBD2 might be the D (5 bases). Trimming removed 4 bases from V and 1 base from J, with 12 bases in between. The CDR3 covers 16 residues. Germline V CDR1 and CDR2: KGHDR, SFDVKD. As DNA, the CDR3 is TGTGCCACCAGTGACCTTGGCAGCGGGAACACCGGGGAGCTGTTTTTT. Translating gives CATSDLGSGNTGELFF.

There are a few counts of this clonotype. The chain is built from TRBV19 and TRBJ1-1; 8 bases line up with TRBD1. The germline CDR1 and CDR2 sequences are LNHDA and SQIVND (reference sequence). After removal of 7 bases from V and 7 bases from J, the junction contained 20 bases not matched to a gene. The CDR3 spans 17 residues. Here the CDR3 reads CASTSIAPRTGPDEAFF. The DNA of the CDR3 is TGTGCCAGTACCAGTATTGCCCCCCGGACAGGGCCGGATGAAGCTTTCTTT.

This clonotype was seen a few times. A much larger clone is a single base away; this may be a read error. The chain recombines TRBV28 with TRBJ2-4; D could derive from TRBD1 or TRBD2 (5 bases each). The length of the CDR3 is 13 residues. Germline lookup yields CDR1 MDHEN and CDR2 SYDVKM. Trimming took off 6 bases at V and 10 bases at J, with 16 bases between the two ends. Here the CDR3 reads CASSLGALPIQYF. DNA of the CDR3: TGTGCCAGCAGCCTCGGGGCCTTACCAATTCAGTACTTC.

The chain is built from TRBV29-1 and TRBJ2-2; the D gene is possibly TRBD2 (5 bases). The CDR3 has 13 amino acids. Trimming stripped 7 bases from V and 3 bases from J, with 12 bases between. CDR1 is SQVTM and CDR2 is ANQGSEA in the germline V gene. CDR3 nucleotide sequence: TGCAGCGGCCGAGGGTTTGACACCGGGGAGCTGTTTTTT. Its translation is CSGRGFDTGELFF.

This clonotype came up a few times. The rearrangement uses TRBV18 and TRBJ2-1, with no clear D. CDR1 and CDR2 from the germline V gene are KGHSH and LQKENI. This CDR3 spans 16 amino acids. The germline V and J ends were trimmed by 4 bases and 1 base, with 14 bases remaining between them. The CDR3 region has the DNA TGTGCCAGCTCACGGCGTACTGCTAGTTCCTACAATGAGCAGTTCTTC. Translation gives CASSRRTASSYNEQFF.

Ten or more counts support this clonotype. CDR3 DNA sequence: TGCAGCGTTGATTGGCTGGGATCCCGGGAAGCTTTCTTT. Residues: CSVDWLGSREAFF. This sequence joins TRBV29-1 and TRBJ1-1; no clear D gene. V lost 3 bases to trimming and J lost 8 bases, with 16 bases between them. The CDR3 consists of 13 residues. The germline V gene has CDR1 SQVTM and CDR2 ANQGSEA.

This clonotype showed up many times. CDR3 coding DNA: TGTGCCAGCAGTGAAGTTAGCGGGAGAACAGATACGCAGTATTTT. This codes for CASSEVSGRTDTQYF. The rearrangement links TRBV2 to TRBJ2-3, with 9 bases that match TRBD2. After removal of 1 base from V and 3 bases from J, the junction contained 2 bases not matched to a gene. Germline CDR1 SNHLY, CDR2 FYNNEI. This CDR3 is 15 amino acids long.

With regard to this clonotype: The junction does not match germline at one end; this may be a read error. The V gene is TRBV5-1, the J gene TRBJ1-1, with 12 bases aligning to TRBD1. Germline CDR1 reads SGHRS; CDR2 reads YFSETQ. CDR3 length: 14 amino acids. CDR3 in amino acids: CVSSLGQGAGEAFF. DNA of the CDR3: TGTGTCAGCAGCTTGGGACAGGGGGCGGGTGAAGCTTTCTTT.

The J gene is TRBJ2-1, the V gene TRBV3-1; D is unresolved. The CDR3 has 13 residues. V shed 3 bases and J shed 9 bases, with 12 bases lying between them. CDR1 is LGHDT, CDR2 YNNKEL, per germline (reference sequence). CDR3 region: CASSQPDWGEQFF. CDR3 nucleotides: TGTGCCAGCAGCCAGCCCGACTGGGGTGAGCAGTTCTTC.